This T cell receptor beta chain stems from a study of OX40 agonist ivuxolimab in advanced cancers. General study points: Averaged across samples, CD8+ T cells carried more expanded clones than CD4+ did.

Comment on this clone: Its antigen is undetermined.

The table came from immunoSEQ multiplex PCR; TCRdb's copy has only in-frame clones and leaves some out. The top ten clones hold approximately 12% of a sample with around 76,000 clones, roughly 91% of them seen once. V lost 0 bases and J lost 0, with 9 bases in between. The CDR3 length is 16 residues. Germline V CDR1 and CDR2: KGHSY, FQNENV. The sample consisted of CD4+ or CD8+ T cells sorted from blood, taken in a trial of the OX40 agonist ivuxolimab. The V gene is TRBV16, the J gene TRBJ1-3; D remains ambiguous. The receptor was derived from an adult with an advanced solid tumor such as melanoma, head and neck, liver or kidney cancer. This CDR3 is CASSQSTRSSGNTIYF. The CDR3 bases are TGTGCCAGCAGCCAATCCACGCGAAGCTCTGGAAACACCATATATTTT.